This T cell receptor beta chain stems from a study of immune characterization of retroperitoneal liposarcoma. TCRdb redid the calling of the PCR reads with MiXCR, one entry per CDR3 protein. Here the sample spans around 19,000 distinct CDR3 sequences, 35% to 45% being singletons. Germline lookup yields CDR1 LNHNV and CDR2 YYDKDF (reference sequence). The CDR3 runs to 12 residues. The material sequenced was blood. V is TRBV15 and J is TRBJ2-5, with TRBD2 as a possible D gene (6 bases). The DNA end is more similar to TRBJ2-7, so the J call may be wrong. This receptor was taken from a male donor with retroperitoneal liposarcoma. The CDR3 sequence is CATSSFGSEQYF. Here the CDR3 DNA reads TGTGCCACCAGTAGCTTCGGGAGCGAGCAGTACTTC.